The 19 T cell receptor beta chains below all came from one sample that was sequenced in a study of PD-L1 blockade in urothelial cancer. Indicated time point: pretreatment peripheral blood. Clones were read by immunoSEQ multiplex PCR, and TCRdb kept only the in-frame ones, dropping some. The top ten clones hold roughly 1.9% of a sample with about 47,000 clones, 82% of them seen once. Specimen: PBMCs, collected around atezolizumab (anti-PD-L1) treatment. All receptors derive from a middle-aged man with urothelial cancer.

The chain joins TRBV18 to TRBJ1-2, with TRBD1 matching over 7 bases. The CDR3 length is 17 residues. Germline values: CDR1 KGHSH, CDR2 LQKENI. V was pared by 4 bases and J by 1 base, with 12 bases of the junction left unmatched. For the CDR3, the DNA is TGTGCCAGCTCACTATCGGGACAGCCCATAGATAACTATGGCTACACCTTC. It encodes CASSLSGQPIDNYGYTF.

V usage is TRBV5-5 and J usage is TRBJ1-1; no definite D call. Germline CDR1 SGHKS, CDR2 YYEKEE (reference sequence). Trimming cost V 1 base and J 6 bases, with 4 bases left between them. The CDR3 has 11 amino acids. The CDR3 protein is CASSLSSEAFF. The DNA for the CDR3 is TGTGCCAGCAGCTTGTCCTCTGAAGCTTTCTTT.

There are a few counts of this clone. The rearrangement uses TRBV19 and TRBJ1-5; 7 positions agree with TRBD1. V lost 7 bases and J lost 7; bases outside the gene matches: 10. Germline assignment: CDR1 LNHDA and CDR2 SQIVND (reference sequence). The CDR3 extends over 14 amino acids. The CDR3 DNA reads as TGTGCCAGTACCCAGACAGGGTTAGGACAGCCCCAGCATTTT. This gives the protein CASTQTGLGQPQHF.

The chain recombines TRBV5-1 with TRBJ1-3, with 7 nucleotides matching TRBD1. Germline lookup yields CDR1 SGHRS and CDR2 YFSETQ. There are 17 residues in the CDR3. V gave up 3 bases and J gave up 2 bases; unmatched junction bases: 11. The CDR3 protein is CASSSPPDDRAGNTIYF. The CDR3 bases are TGCGCCAGCAGCTCCCCCCCCGATGACAGGGCTGGAAACACCATATATTTT. The whole variable domain, remainder taken from reference TRBV5-1 and TRBJ1-3, is KAGVTQTPRYLIKTRGQQVTLSCSPISGHRSVSWYQQTPGQGLQFLFEYFSETQRNKGNFPGRFSGRQFSNSRSEMNVSTLELGDSALYLCASSSPPDDRAGNTIYFGEGSWLTVV.

The J gene is TRBJ2-3, the V gene TRBV6-5; the D is unclear. The CDR3 has 13 residues. The germline V gene has CDR1 MNHEY and CDR2 SVGAGI. V lost 0 bases and J 5 bases, leaving 6 bases between the germline ends. The CDR3 sequence is CASSYSPKDTQYF. CDR3 nucleotides: TGTGCCAGCAGTTACTCACCTAAAGATACGCAGTATTTT.

This clone was found once. The chain combines TRBV5-4 with TRBJ1-1, with a possible D match to TRBD1 (6 bases). In germline, CDR1 is SGHNT, CDR2 YYREEE (reference sequence). The CDR3 runs 14 residues. The V end lost 0 bases, the J end lost 1 base, and 7 bases lay between the germline ends. This CDR3 reads CASSLGQANTEAFF. CDR3 nucleotides: TGTGCCAGCAGCTTGGGACAGGCGAACACTGAAGCTTTCTTT.

This sequence joins TRBV2 and TRBJ1-1; 11 bases agree with TRBD1. The V gene's germline CDR1 is SNHLY and CDR2 FYNNEI. This CDR3 is built from 15 residues. V trimming: 7 bases; J trimming: 5 bases; junction bases outside the gene matches: 9. The CDR3 spells CASNLIRDRGTEAFF. The CDR3 nucleotides read TGTGCCAGCAACCTTATCCGGGACAGGGGGACTGAAGCTTTCTTT.

The gene calls are TRBV11-2 and TRBJ2-7, with 7 nucleotides matching TRBD1. The CDR3 totals 15 residues. Per the germline V gene, CDR1 is SGHAT and CDR2 is FQNNGV. V shed 5 bases, J shed 3 bases, and the junction held 10 bases outside the gene matches. CDR3 nucleotides: TGTGCCAGCAGCCCGGGGACCCAGGGGGACTACGAGCAGTACTTC. The encoded protein is CASSPGTQGDYEQYF.

There are a few counts of this clone. The chain employs TRBV28 and TRBJ1-4; D might be TRBD1 (5 bases). Trimming left V 7 bases short and J 8 bases short, with 17 bases between. From germline, CDR1 is MDHEN and CDR2 SYDVKM. The CDR3 runs 14 residues. As DNA, the CDR3 is TGTGCCAGCACGACGGTGGGGCTTGGGGAAAAACTGTTTTTT. This codes for CASTTVGLGEKLFF.

Comments on this clone: The same CDR3 can be traced to other DNA sequences in this sample. CDR3 loop: CASSIGSSGNTIYF. The CDR3 DNA is TGTGCCAGTAGTATCGGTAGCTCTGGAAACACCATATATTTT. The gene calls are TRBV19 and TRBJ1-3, with D hard to call. Looked up from germline, CDR1 is LNHDA and CDR2 is SQIVND (reference sequence). The CDR3 extends over 14 amino acids. Trimming took 3 bases from V and 0 from J, leaving 6 bases between them.

This chain joins TRBV5-1 and TRBJ2-7, with 8 bases identical to TRBD2. Unmatched junction bases numbered 11, after V lost 2 bases and J lost 1 base. Germline V gene lookup returns CDR1 SGHRS and CDR2 YFSETQ. The CDR3 runs 17 residues. This CDR3 is CASSLIPGGRGSYEQYF. The CDR3 bases are TGCGCCAGCAGCTTAATTCCGGGAGGGCGGGGTTCCTACGAGCAGTACTTC.

This chain connects TRBV19 to TRBJ1-2; 7 bases map to TRBD1. This CDR3 spans 16 amino acids. V was clipped by 1 base and J by 8 bases; unmatched bases: 13. CDR1 LNHDA and CDR2 SQIVND come from the germline V gene (reference sequence). CDR3 coding DNA: TGTGCCAGTAGTATAGTAGGCAGGGGGGTGTTTCAAGGCTACACCTTC. Its protein is CASSIVGRGVFQGYTF.

The rearrangement joins TRBV7-2 to TRBJ2-1; 9 bases map to TRBD2. The CDR3 has 13 amino acids. The germline CDR1 and CDR2 sequences are SGHTA and FQGNSA. The V segment lost 5 bases and the J segment 9 bases; nucleotides outside the gene matches: 5. CDR3 amino acids: CASSRGTSSEQFF. The DNA of the CDR3 is TGTGCCAGCAGCCGAGGGACTAGCAGTGAGCAGTTCTTC.

The genes are TRBV14 and TRBJ2-2, with 8 bases fitting TRBD1. Germline lookup yields CDR1 SGHDN and CDR2 FVKESK. Germline trimming cut 4 bases from V and 6 bases from J; bases unmatched to any gene: 10. CDR3 size: 16 residues. CDR3 region: CASSPYTGGWSGELFF. The DNA for the CDR3 is TGTGCCAGCAGCCCATACACAGGGGGATGGTCCGGGGAGCTGTTTTTT.

V is TRBV9 and J is TRBJ1-3, with TRBD1 as a possible D gene (6 bases). The CDR3 covers 14 residues. The V gene lost 4 bases and the J gene lost 4 bases, with 12 bases spanning the gap. Germline V gene data show CDR1 as SGDLS and CDR2 as YYNGEE. Written as DNA, the CDR3 is TGTGCCAGCAGCCCTAACAGGGTCGGAAACACCATATATTTT. It specifies CASSPNRVGNTIYF. Based on the CDR3 plus reference TRBV9 and TRBJ1-3, the full variable domain is DSGVTQTPKHLITATGQRVTLRCSPRSGDLSVYWYQQSLDQGLQFLIQYYNGEERAKGNILERFSAQQFPDLHSELNLSSLELGDSALYFCASSPNRVGNTIYFGEGSWLTVV.

The V call is TRBV28, the J call TRBJ1-1; D may be TRBD1 (5 bases). Germline assignment: CDR1 MDHEN and CDR2 SYDVKM. The ends were cut back, 3 bases at V and 1 base at J, with 9 bases in the middle. The CDR3 covers 14 residues. The CDR3 sequence: CASSLDTGNTEAFF. DNA for the CDR3: TGTGCCAGCAGTTTGGACACAGGGAACACTGAAGCTTTCTTT.

The rearrangement uses TRBV19 and TRBJ1-5, with TRBD1 matching over 8 bases. The CDR3 loop spans 15 amino acids. Germline V gene lookup returns CDR1 LNHDA and CDR2 SQIVND (reference sequence). The junction had 9 bases not matched to a gene; V was cut back by 5 bases and J by 6 bases. The DNA of the CDR3 is TGTGCCAGTAGTGGCCCAACAGGGGGGAGTCAGCCCCAGCATTTT. Translating it yields CASSGPTGGSQPQHF. Full variable domain (outside the CDR3, taken from reference TRBV19 and TRBJ1-5): DGGITQSPKYLFRKEGQNVTLSCEQNLNHDAMYWYRQDPGQGLRLIYYSQIVNDFQKGDIAEGYSVSREKKESFPLTVTSAQKNPTAFYLCASSGPTGGSQPQHFGDGTRLSIL.

This clone was found once. The chain's CDR3 is CASSGGGVTNEKLFF. The CDR3 DNA reads as TGTGCCAGCAGTGGCGGGGGCGTAACTAATGAAAAACTGTTTTTT. The rearrangement joins TRBV2 to TRBJ1-4, with D perhaps matching TRBD1 (6 bases). This CDR3 comprises 15 residues. Per germline, CDR1 SNHLY and CDR2 FYNNEI. Trimming took 4 bases from V and 1 from J, leaving 10 bases between them.

J is TRBJ1-2 and V is TRBV7-2; D is unresolved. Trimming stripped 3 bases from V and 7 bases from J, with 15 bases between. Germline-derived CDR1 and CDR2 are SGHTA and FQGNSA. The CDR3 is made up of 14 amino acids. The CDR3 DNA reads as TGTGCCAGCAGCTTCTGGGAGGGTAACGTTGGCTACACCTTC. Its translation is CASSFWEGNVGYTF.